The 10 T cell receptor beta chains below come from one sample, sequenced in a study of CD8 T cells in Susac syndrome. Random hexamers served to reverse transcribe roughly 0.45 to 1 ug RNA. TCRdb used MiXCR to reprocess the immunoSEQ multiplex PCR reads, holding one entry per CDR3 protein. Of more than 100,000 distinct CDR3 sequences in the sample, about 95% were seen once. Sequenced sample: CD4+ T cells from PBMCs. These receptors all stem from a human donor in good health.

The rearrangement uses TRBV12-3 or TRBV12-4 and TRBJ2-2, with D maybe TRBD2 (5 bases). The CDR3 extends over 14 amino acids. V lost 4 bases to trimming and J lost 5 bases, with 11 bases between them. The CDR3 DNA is TGTGCCAGCAGTTATAAAGCGGCTACCGGGGAGCTGTTTTTT. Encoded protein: CASSYKAATGELFF.

This chain's CDR3 is CASSPQVESGANVLTF. CDR3 DNA sequence: TGTGCCAGCTCACCACAGGTTGAGTCTGGGGCCAACGTCCTGACTTTC. V gene TRBV18 combines with J gene TRBJ2-6; D is ambiguous. The germline V and J ends were trimmed by 1 base and 1 base, with 8 bases remaining between them. This CDR3 has 16 residues. Germline CDR1 KGHSH, CDR2 LQKENI. Based on the CDR3 plus reference TRBV18 and TRBJ2-6, the full variable domain is NAGVMQNPRHLVRRRGQEARLRCSPMKGHSHVYWYRQLPEEGLKFMVYLQKENIIDESGMPKERFSAEFPKEGPSILRIQQVVRGDSAAYFCASSPQVESGANVLTFGAGSRLTVL.

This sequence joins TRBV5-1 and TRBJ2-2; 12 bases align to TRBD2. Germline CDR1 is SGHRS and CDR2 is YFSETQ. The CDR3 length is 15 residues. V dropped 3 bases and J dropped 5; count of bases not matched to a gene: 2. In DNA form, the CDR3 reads TGCGCCAGCAGCTCAGGACTAGCGGGAACCGGGGAGCTGTTTTTT. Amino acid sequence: CASSSGLAGTGELFF. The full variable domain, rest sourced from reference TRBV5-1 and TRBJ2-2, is KAGVTQTPRYLIKTRGQQVTLSCSPISGHRSVSWYQQTPGQGLQFLFEYFSETQRNKGNFPGRFSGRQFSNSRSEMNVSTLELGDSALYLCASSSGLAGTGELFFGEGSRLTVL.

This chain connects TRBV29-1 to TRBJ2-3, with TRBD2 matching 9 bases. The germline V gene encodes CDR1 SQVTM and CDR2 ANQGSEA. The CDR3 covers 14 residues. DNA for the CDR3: TGCAGTCGTATAGCGGGGGTCGTCACAGATACGCAGTATTTT. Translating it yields CSRIAGVVTDTQYF.

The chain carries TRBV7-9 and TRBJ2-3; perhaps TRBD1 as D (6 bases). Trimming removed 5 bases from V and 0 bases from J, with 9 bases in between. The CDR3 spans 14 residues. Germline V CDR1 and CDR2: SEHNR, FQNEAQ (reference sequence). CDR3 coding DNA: TGTGCCAGCAGCCAAGGACAGAGCACAGATACGCAGTATTTT. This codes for CASSQGQSTDTQYF.

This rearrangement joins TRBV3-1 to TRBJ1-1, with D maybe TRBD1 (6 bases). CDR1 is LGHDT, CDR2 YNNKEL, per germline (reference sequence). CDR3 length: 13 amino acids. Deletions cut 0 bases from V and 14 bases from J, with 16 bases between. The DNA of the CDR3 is TGTGCCAGCAGCCAAGAAGTTAGAGGGGGGCGCTTCTTT. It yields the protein CASSQEVRGGRFF.

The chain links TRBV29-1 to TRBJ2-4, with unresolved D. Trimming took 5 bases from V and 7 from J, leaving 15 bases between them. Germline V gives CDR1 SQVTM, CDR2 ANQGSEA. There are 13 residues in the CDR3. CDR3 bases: TGCAGCGTTTTGATTGGCGGTCCGAACATTCAGTACTTC. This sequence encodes CSVLIGGPNIQYF.

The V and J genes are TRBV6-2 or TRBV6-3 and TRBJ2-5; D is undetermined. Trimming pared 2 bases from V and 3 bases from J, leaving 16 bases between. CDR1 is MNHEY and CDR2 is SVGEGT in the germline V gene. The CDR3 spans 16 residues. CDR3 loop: CASSYLHARLKETQYF. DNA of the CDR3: TGTGCCAGCAGTTACCTCCATGCCCGGCTAAAAGAGACCCAGTACTTC.

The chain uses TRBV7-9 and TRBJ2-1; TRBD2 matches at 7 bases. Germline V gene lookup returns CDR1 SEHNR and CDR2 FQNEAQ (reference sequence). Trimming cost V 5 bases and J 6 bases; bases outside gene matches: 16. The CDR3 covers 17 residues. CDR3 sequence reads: CASSLGQTSLSGNEQFF. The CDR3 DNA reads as TGTGCCAGCAGCCTAGGTCAGACTAGCCTCTCGGGCAATGAGCAGTTCTTC.

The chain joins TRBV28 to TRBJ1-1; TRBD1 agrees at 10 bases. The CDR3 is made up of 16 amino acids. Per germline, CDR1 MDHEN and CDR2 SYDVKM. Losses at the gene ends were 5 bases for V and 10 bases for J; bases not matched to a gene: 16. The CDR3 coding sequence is TGTGCCAGCAGTCCACCATTCCCGGGACAGGGGTCGGGAGCTTTCTTT. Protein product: CASSPPFPGQGSGAFF.